The present TCR beta chain was sequenced within a study of cytomegalovirus exposure and HLA in healthy donors. Study findings and constraints: TCR beta V- and J-gene trimming, according to a later analysis, was linked to a missense DCLRE1C variant. In terms of immune exposure information, only CMV serostatus was available.

CDR1 and CDR2 from the germline V gene are SEHNR and FQNEAQ (reference sequence). Trimming left V 5 bases short and J 7 bases short, with 6 bases between. The CDR3 is made up of 11 amino acids. The PCR was carried out with 60 Vbeta primers and 13 Jbeta primers. TCRdb keeps only in-frame clones here, not all; method: immunoSEQ multiplex PCR. The table includes 200,000 or so clones, roughly 80% detected once. On this clone: What it binds is unknown.

The material sequenced was PBMCs. The chain carries TRBV7-9 and TRBJ2-1, with no clear D. The receptor was derived from a man aged 40-50 years in good health and CMV-seropositive. The CDR3 coding sequence is TGTGCCAGCAGCCTCGGGAATGAGCAGTTCTTC. Translation: CASSLGNEQFF.